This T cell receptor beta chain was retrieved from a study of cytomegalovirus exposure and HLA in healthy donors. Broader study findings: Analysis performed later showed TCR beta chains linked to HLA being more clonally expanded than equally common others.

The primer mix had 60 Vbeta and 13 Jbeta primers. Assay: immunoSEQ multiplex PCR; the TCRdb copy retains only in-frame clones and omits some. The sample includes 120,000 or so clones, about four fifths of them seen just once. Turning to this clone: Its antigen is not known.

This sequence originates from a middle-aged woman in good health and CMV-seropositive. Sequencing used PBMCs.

The CDR3: CASEVWTSGYNEQFF. The DNA of the CDR3 is TGTGCCAGCGAGGTCTGGACTAGCGGCTACAATGAGCAGTTCTTC. This chain connects TRBV27 to TRBJ2-1; 10 bases map to TRBD2. Trimming took 8 bases from V and 3 from J; bases not matched to a gene: 7. CDR1 is MNHEY and CDR2 is SMNVEV in the germline V gene (reference sequence). This CDR3 is built from 15 residues.